This TCR beta chain was obtained from a study of blood T cells in healthy people across ages. This clonotype was detected ten times or more. Then a second PCR, running roughly 7 to 11 cycles, was carried out with a sample-barcoded 5' primer and a J-beta primer mix. Every sample produced at least 2.5 million CDR3-containing paired-end reads. TCRdb analysed the 5' RACE reads with MiXCR anew, one entry per CDR3 protein. Of about 1 million distinct CDR3 sequences listed, under 45% are singletons. The germline V and J ends were trimmed by 10 bases and 4 bases, with 16 bases remaining between them. Germline values: CDR1 MDHEN, CDR2 SYDVKM. The CDR3 has 13 amino acids.

This TCR derives from an older woman in good health. Sequencing was performed on blood. The V and J genes are TRBV28 and TRBJ2-5; TRBD2 might be the D (6 bases). The CDR3 DNA reads TGTGCCACCATAGCGGATCCCCGAGAGACCCAGTACTTC. It yields the protein CATIADPRETQYF.